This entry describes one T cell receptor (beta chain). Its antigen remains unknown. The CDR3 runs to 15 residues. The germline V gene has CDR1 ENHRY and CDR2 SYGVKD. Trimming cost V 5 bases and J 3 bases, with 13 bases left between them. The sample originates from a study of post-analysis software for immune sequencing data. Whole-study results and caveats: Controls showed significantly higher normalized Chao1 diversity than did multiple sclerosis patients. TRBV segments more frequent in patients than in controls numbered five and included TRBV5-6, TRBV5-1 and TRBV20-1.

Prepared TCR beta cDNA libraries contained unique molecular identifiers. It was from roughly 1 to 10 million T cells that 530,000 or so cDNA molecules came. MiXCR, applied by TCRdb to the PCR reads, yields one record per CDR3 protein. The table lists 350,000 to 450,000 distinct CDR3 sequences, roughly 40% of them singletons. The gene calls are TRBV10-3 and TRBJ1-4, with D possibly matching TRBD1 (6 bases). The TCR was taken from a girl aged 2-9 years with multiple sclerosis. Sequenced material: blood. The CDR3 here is CAISPQQGPNEKLFF. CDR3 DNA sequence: TGTGCCATCAGTCCACAGCAGGGGCCTAATGAAAAACTGTTTTTT.